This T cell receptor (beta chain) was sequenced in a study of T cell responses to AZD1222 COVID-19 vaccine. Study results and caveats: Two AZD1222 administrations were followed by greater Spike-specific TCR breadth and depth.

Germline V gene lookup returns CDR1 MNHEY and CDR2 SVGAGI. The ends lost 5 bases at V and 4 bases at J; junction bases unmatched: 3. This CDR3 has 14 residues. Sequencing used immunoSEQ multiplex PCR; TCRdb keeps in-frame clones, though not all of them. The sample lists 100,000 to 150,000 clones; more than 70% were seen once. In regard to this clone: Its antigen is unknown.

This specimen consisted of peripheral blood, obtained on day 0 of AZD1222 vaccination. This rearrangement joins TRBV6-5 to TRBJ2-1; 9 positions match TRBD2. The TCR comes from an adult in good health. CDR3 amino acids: CASSPGLAYNEQFF. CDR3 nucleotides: TGTGCCAGCAGTCCGGGACTAGCATACAATGAGCAGTTCTTC.